This T cell receptor beta chain was found in a study of T cell responses to AZD1222 COVID-19 vaccine (dated by TCRdb to the early 2020s). The study in broad terms: TCR sequencing covered more than 230 trial participants: some 210 given two doses of AZD1222 and about 26 given two doses of MenACWY control vaccine. Trial participants were enrolled by age into 18-55, 56-69 and 70-plus year subgroups, with about 150, 27 and 61 TCR-sequenced participants respectively. Study-level results and caveats: In the small 56-69-year group, the increase in depth fell short of significance, most likely because of low power. Epitopes outside the regions mutated in the B.1.351 and B.1.1.7 variants were reportedly recognized by nearly half of the unique spike-specific TCRs. Conclusions about previously exposed vaccinees are limited, since just 6 or 7 AZD1222 recipients were seropositive for SARS-CoV-2 at baseline. Participants were mostly white British and included more females than males, and it was suggested by the authors that clonal diversity may have been underestimated. Because no day 14 peak-response samples were available, the repertoires could be characterized only after the peak T cell response. After two AZD1222 doses, both the breadth and the depth of spike-specific TCRs were significantly higher than at day 0 and than in MenACWY recipients. Vaccine-associated CD4 TCRs spanned the whole spike protein, with dominant responses in regions 160-218 and 743-854.

On this clone itself: Its antigen remains unidentified. The input lacks base qualities; no much larger clone sits a single base away.

CDR1 SGHRS and CDR2 YFSETQ are derived from the germline V gene. Including the terminal cysteine and phenylalanine, the CDR3 comprises 15 residues. The DNA shown is the 45-base CDR3, in frame from base 1. Trimming accounts for 0 bases at V and 4 bases at J, while the number of junction bases matched to no gene is 5. This specimen's time point label, interpreted: about 28 days (+/-7) after the second vaccine dose. AZD1222 recipients given second doses at about 4 weeks or at about 12 weeks were pooled, since spike-specific TCR depth and breadth were not found to differ between the two schedules. Vaccinee samples were obtained from the UK trials COV001 and COV002, which included a single-blind randomized controlled phase 2/3 trial of AZD1222 (ChAdOx1 nCoV-19) in healthy adults. For TCRbeta chain sequencing, PBMC samples from trial participants were taken at day 0 and at day 28 after the second dose.

The CDR3 regions of human TCRbeta chains were analyzed by immunosequencing. The authors processed their data as follows. Repertoire TCRs were matched against a reference library of SARS-CoV-2-specific TCRs generated with the MIRA antigen-specificity platform. Breadth was defined as the fraction of unique TCRs that were SARS-CoV-2-associated, and depth was defined as the fraction of total T cells that were SARS-CoV-2-associated. Using the MIRA data, every spike-specific TCR was mapped to the spike region that the TCR reacted to and assigned to either a CD4 or a CD8 class. Log10-transformed breadth and depth values were compared by one-way ANOVA with Sidak's multiple comparisons tests. TCRdb obtained this table from immuneACCESS and retained in-frame rearrangements with V and J assigned. These tables miss some clones; where compared with another copy, unresolved V genes account for less than half of the shortfall, and the remainder is unexplained. V and J calls plus clone size are reproduced from that table; the DNA served to infer D and trimming. This sample is represented by about 120,000 clones; approximately 90% of them were singletons. The ten largest make up about 3.3% of the sample.

The source of this sequence is an adult who received the AZD1222 COVID-19 vaccine. Material: peripheral blood, obtained 28 days after the second AZD1222 dose. The chain joins TRBV5-1 to TRBJ2-7; TRBD1 matches 9 bases in the middle. The encoded CDR3 is CASSLVRDRVYEQYF. The DNA reads TGCGCCAGCAGCTTGGTCCGGGACAGGGTGTACGAGCAGTACTTC.